What follows are 9 T cell receptor beta chains derived from one specimen sequenced in a study of blood T cell repertoires in COVID-19. Here immunoSEQ multiplex PCR was the method, and the copy in TCRdb shows in-frame clones only, minus some. The table records fewer than 350,000 clones, 80% to 85% of them present only once. Input material: peripheral blood. These receptor sequences come from a woman in her sixties with active or convalescent COVID-19.

The V and J genes are TRBV18 and TRBJ2-7; TRBD1 aligns across 7 bases. Unmatched junction bases numbered 7, after V lost 3 bases and J lost 5 bases. The CDR3 is made up of 14 amino acids. Germline values: CDR1 KGHSH, CDR2 LQKENI. The CDR3 sequence is CASSPRQGSDEQYF. The CDR3 DNA is TGTGCCAGCTCACCCCGACAGGGAAGCGACGAGCAGTACTTC.

The V and J genes are TRBV28 and TRBJ1-1; 8 nucleotides line up with TRBD1. There are 13 residues in the CDR3. V lost 10 bases to trimming and J lost 8 bases; unmatched junction nucleotides: 12. Germline V gives CDR1 MDHEN, CDR2 SYDVKM. In nucleotides, the CDR3 is TGTGCCATCCACGGACAGGGCCTAGGGGAAGCTTTCTTT. Residues: CAIHGQGLGEAFF. The whole variable domain, filled in from reference TRBV28 and TRBJ1-1, reads DVKVTQSSRYLVKRTGEKVFLECVQDMDHENMFWYRQDPGLGLRLIYFSYDVKMKEKGDIPEGYSVSREKKERFSLILESASTNQTSMYLCAIHGQGLGEAFFGQGTRLTVV.

In DNA form, the CDR3 reads TGTGCCAGCAGTGACAGTCTCGGAGGGCAGTACTTC. The encoded protein is CASSDSLGGQYF. The rearrangement uses TRBV2 and TRBJ2-7; tentatively, D is TRBD2 (5 bases). Germline lookup yields CDR1 SNHLY and CDR2 FYNNEI. The CDR3 runs to 12 residues. V was trimmed by 3 bases and J by 9 bases, leaving 12 bases between them. Variable domain in full (rest from reference TRBV2 and TRBJ2-7): EPEVTQTPSHQVTQMGQEVILRCVPISNHLYFYWYRQILGQKVEFLVSFYNNEISEKSEIFDDQFSVERPDGSNFTLKIRSTKLEDSAMYFCASSDSLGGQYFGPGTRLTVT.

The J gene is TRBJ2-1, the V gene TRBV9; 9 bases fit TRBD2. With V trimmed by 0 bases and J by 3 bases, 7 bases remained unmatched. The CDR3 has 17 residues. Germline V lookup: CDR1 SGDLS, CDR2 YYNGEE. This CDR3 reads CASSVGPAGGRYNEQFF. In nucleotides, the CDR3 is TGTGCCAGCAGCGTAGGTCCAGCGGGGGGACGCTACAATGAGCAGTTCTTC.

The sample holds a few counts of this clone. CDR3 residues: CASSPGGDSPLHF. The CDR3 region has the DNA TGCGCCAGCAGCCCCGGAGGGGACTCACCCCTCCACTTT. The rearrangement joins TRBV4-1 to TRBJ1-6; a possible D gene is TRBD1 (5 bases). This CDR3 is built from 13 residues. Trimming removed 4 bases at V and 10 bases at J, with 11 bases between. In germline, CDR1 is MGHRA, CDR2 YSYEKL.

The chain is built from TRBV3-1 (or the pseudogene TRBV3-2) and TRBJ1-2, with 10 bases aligning to TRBD1. The ends lost 4 bases at V and 8 bases at J; junction bases unmatched: 13. CDR3 length equals 16 residues. The germline gives CDR1 LGHDT, CDR2 YNNKEL (reference sequence). The CDR3 loop reads CASSRATTGGEEGYTF. CDR3 DNA: TGTGCCAGCAGCCGAGCTACGACAGGGGGCGAGGAGGGCTACACCTTC.

The chain employs TRBV27 and TRBJ1-2; D may be TRBD1 (6 bases). The V gene lost 7 bases and the J gene lost 6 bases, with 15 bases spanning the gap. This CDR3 contains 13 residues. Germline V gives CDR1 MNHEY, CDR2 SMNVEV (reference sequence). CDR3 region: CASTRGGAHGYTF. The CDR3 bases are TGTGCCAGCACAAGGGGGGGCGCGCATGGCTACACCTTC.

Concerning this clone itself: In the same sample, other DNA sequences code for this CDR3. V usage is TRBV12-5 and J usage is TRBJ2-2; D gene ambiguous. Per germline, CDR1 LGHNT and CDR2 FRNRAP. The CDR3 length is 15 residues. Trimming took off 1 base at V and 0 bases at J, with 6 bases between the two ends. CDR3 in DNA: TGTGCTAGTGGTTTGGGGCAGACGAACACCGGGGAGCTGTTTTTT. Residues: CASGLGQTNTGELFF.

The chain is built from TRBV7-3 and TRBJ2-2; possible D gene TRBD2, 6 bases. V lost 5 bases, J lost 5 bases, and 9 bases lay in between. Germline V gene lookup returns CDR1 SGHTA and CDR2 FQGTGA. The CDR3 extends over 13 amino acids. CDR3 DNA sequence: TGTGCCAGCAGCCTCGGGAGAACCGGGGAGCTGTTTTTT. Translation: CASSLGRTGELFF.